The 7 T cell receptor beta chains presented below share a single source sample, sequenced in a study of shared clonotypes between healthy human individuals. Sequencing was performed with immunoSEQ multiplex PCR; in TCRdb, only in-frame clones are kept and a portion is missing. The sample has about 1,900,000 clones; about 95% are singletons. The naive CD8 fraction comprised CD45RO-negative cells positively selected for CCR7 and excluded terminally differentiated effector memory CD45RA+ cells. Sequencing was performed on naive CD8+ T cells sorted from blood. Every receptor here comes from a man aged 18 to 29 in good health.

The gene calls are TRBV7-9 and TRBJ1-2; no firm D call. The germline V gene encodes CDR1 SEHNR and CDR2 FQNEAQ (reference sequence). V gave up 0 bases and J gave up 4 bases, with 15 bases separating them. This CDR3 region has 16 residues. The CDR3 region is CASSLADSLPLYGYTF. The CDR3 bases are TGTGCCAGCAGCTTAGCGGATAGCCTACCTCTCTATGGCTACACCTTC.

CDR3 nucleotides: TGTGCCAGCAGCACCACTAGCTACAATGAGCAGTTCTTC. Protein: CASSTTSYNEQFF. The rearrangement uses TRBV13 and TRBJ2-1; TRBD2 is a possible D gene (5 bases). CDR3 size: 13 residues. CDR1 and CDR2 from the germline V gene are PRHDT and FYEKMQ (reference sequence). Between the trimmed V and J ends, which lost 5 bases and 3 bases, there was a span of 8 bases.

The chain links TRBV5-1 to TRBJ2-5, with 10 positions matching TRBD1. V lost 4 bases and J lost 3; bases outside the gene matches: 3. CDR3 length: 14 amino acids. CDR1 and CDR2 (germline): SGHRS, YFSETQ. CDR3 region: CASSPGQGEETQYF. CDR3 coding DNA: TGCGCCAGCAGCCCAGGACAGGGGGAAGAGACCCAGTACTTC.

The chain carries TRBV10-1 and TRBJ2-3; 11 bases fit TRBD2. With 4 bases clipped from V and 2 bases from J, the junction kept 11 bases outside the gene matches. The CDR3 is 18 amino acids. Germline CDR1 and CDR2: WNHNN and SYGVQD (reference sequence). CDR3 nucleotide sequence: TGCGCCAGCAGTGCAACCCCGGGACTAGCGGAGACCACAGATACGCAGTATTTT. Its translation is CASSATPGLAETTDTQYF.

This clone was detected only once. This chain connects TRBV16 to TRBJ1-6; 8 nucleotides agree with TRBD1. Germline loops: CDR1 KGHSY, CDR2 FQNENV. CDR3 size: 16 residues. Trimming cost V 0 bases and J 10 bases; bases outside gene matches: 8. The CDR3 is CASSQSEQGARSPLHF. CDR3 in DNA: TGTGCCAGCAGCCAATCCGAGCAGGGGGCACGATCACCCCTCCACTTT.

V gene TRBV6-1 combines with J gene TRBJ1-2; no definite D call. The CDR3 has 16 amino acids. Between the trimmed V and J ends, which lost 1 base and 8 bases, there was a span of 20 bases. Germline CDR1 is MNHNS and CDR2 is SASEGT. The CDR3 sequence is CASSEEWGSSEGGYTF. For the CDR3, the DNA is TGTGCCAGCAGTGAAGAGTGGGGTTCGAGTGAGGGCGGCTACACCTTC.

This clone was observed a single time. This sequence joins TRBV19 and TRBJ2-7; TRBD2 matches 7 bases. The J segment lost 5 bases and the V segment lost 6 bases, leaving 13 bases of the junction unmatched. This CDR3 has 15 residues. The germline V gene encodes CDR1 LNHDA and CDR2 SQIVND (reference sequence). CDR3 sequence (DNA): TGTGCCAGTAGCGCTTTGGGAGGGTCCGGACACGAGCAGTACTTC. It specifies CASSALGGSGHEQYF.